These 7 T cell receptor beta chains originate from one sample sequenced in a study of blood T cell repertoires in COVID-19. Only in-frame clones appear in the TCRdb table, and some are missing; sequencing was by immunoSEQ multiplex PCR. The top ten hold under 3.5% of the sample, which has 200,000 or so clones, approximately 83% seen once. The specimen was peripheral blood. The receptors come from a man in his fifties or sixties with acute or convalescent COVID-19.

The chain is built from TRBV5-5 and TRBJ2-7; TRBD2 matches 7 bases. Germline V lookup: CDR1 SGHKS, CDR2 YYEKEE (reference sequence). The V and J ends lost 1 base and 3 bases, in that order; junction bases with no gene match: 7. CDR3 length equals 15 residues. CDR3 amino acids: CASSLSLAAYYEQYF. CDR3 sequence (DNA): TGTGCCAGCAGCTTGAGCCTAGCGGCTTACTACGAGCAGTACTTC. The entire variable domain, with the rest obtained from reference TRBV5-5 and TRBJ2-7, is as follows: DAGVTQSPTHLIKTRGQQVTLRCSPISGHKSVSWYQQVLGQGPQFIFQYYEKEERGRGNFPDRFSARQFPNYSSELNVNALLLGDSALYLCASSLSLAAYYEQYFGPGTRLTVT.

The J gene is TRBJ2-7, the V gene TRBV29-1, with 8 bases matching TRBD2. Unmatched junction bases numbered 4, after V lost 4 bases and J lost 2 bases. Germline CDR1 reads SQVTM; CDR2 reads ANQGSEA. CDR3 size: 13 residues. CDR3 sequence reads: CSVVAGWAYEQYF. The CDR3 coding sequence is TGCAGCGTTGTAGCGGGGTGGGCCTACGAGCAGTACTTC.

V usage is TRBV7-2 and J usage is TRBJ1-3, with D tentatively TRBD1 (5 bases). Trimming left V 5 bases short and J 8 bases short, with 19 bases between. This CDR3 has 15 residues. The V gene's germline CDR1 is SGHTA and CDR2 FQGNSA. The CDR3 is CASSRATERVDTIYF. CDR3 nucleotide sequence: TGTGCCAGCAGCCGCGCGACAGAGCGTGTAGACACCATATATTTT.

The chain recombines TRBV28 with TRBJ2-7; the D gene is possibly TRBD1 (6 bases). This CDR3 has 13 residues. Deletions cut 3 bases from V and 7 bases from J, with 13 bases between. Looked up from germline, CDR1 is MDHEN and CDR2 is SYDVKM. CDR3 residues: CASSLDSTQEQYF. In DNA form, the CDR3 reads TGTGCCAGCAGTTTGGACAGCACTCAAGAGCAGTACTTC.

The chain has TRBV6-5 and TRBJ2-7, with 7 bases lining up with TRBD2. The CDR3 length is 16 residues. V trimming: 0 bases; J trimming: 0 bases; junction bases outside the gene matches: 5. CDR1 is MNHEY, CDR2 SVGAGI, per germline. CDR3 bases: TGTGCCAGCAGTTACTCGATGCGGGAGTCCTCCTACGAGCAGTACTTC. Protein: CASSYSMRESSYEQYF.

The chain recombines TRBV3-1 (or the pseudogene TRBV3-2) with TRBJ2-2, with 9 bases identical to TRBD1. V lost 6 bases, J lost 5 bases, and 1 base stayed unmatched. CDR1 and CDR2 from the germline V gene are LGHDT and YNNKEL (reference sequence). The CDR3 has 13 residues. CDR3 sequence (DNA): TGTGCCAGCAGGACAGGGGGAACCGGGGAGCTGTTTTTT. Translation gives CASRTGGTGELFF.

J is TRBJ1-5 and V is TRBV2; D is unresolved. The CDR3 length is 15 residues. V shed 3 bases and J shed 1 base, with 10 bases lying between them. The germline V gene has CDR1 SNHLY and CDR2 FYNNEI. CDR3: CASSEESGSNQPQHF. As DNA, the CDR3 is TGTGCCAGCAGTGAGGAATCGGGGAGCAATCAGCCCCAGCATTTT.